The text below deals with one T cell receptor (beta chain). This clonotype appeared many times. Its antigen target is currently unknown. No per-base quality is available; no much larger clone lies one base away. The record originates from a study of spatial heterogeneity in lung cancer (dated by TCRdb to between 2018 and 2020). With respect to the entire study: Beta-chain transcripts were consistently detected in greater numbers than alpha-chain transcripts, which likely reflected higher beta-chain transcript abundance. In the raw uncorrected reads, each unique combination of TCR and UMI appeared more than ten times on average. In non-small cell lung cancer, the study quantitatively compared TCR alpha and beta repertoires across several tumor regions, matched nontumor lung, and blood. TCR repertoire features were related to nonsynonymous mutation counts determined by whole-exome sequencing of tumor tissue. Both alpha and beta chains were TCR-sequenced in 200 to 250 tumor regions, roughly 70 matched nontumor lung samples and 56 PBMC samples obtained at surgery.

General study outcomes and caveats: Confirming at a functional level the hypothesis that regional TCRs recognize regional mutations was considered to require additional single-cell paired TCR alpha and beta sequencing. Ubiquitous expanded tumor TCRs were found in blood more often at tumor resection than at routine follow-up.

Libraries were built with 5' RACE. The listed sequencing device is NextSeq 500. In the TCR library protocol, a unique molecular identifier was attached to each TCR cDNA molecule so that PCR and sequencing errors could be corrected. Per the original workflow: TCR identification, UMI-based error correction and CDR3 extraction were performed with Decombinator tools. TCRs above a frequency of 2 per 1,000, corresponding to the top 1% of the tumor frequency distribution, were defined as expanded. Rényi diversity was computed with the R vegan package after subsampling each repertoire 100 times to 5,000 TCRs. CDR3 similarity networks were built from amino acid triplet string-kernel similarity, with CDR3s being connected when pairwise similarity was above 0.82. TCRdb reworked the public reads: Q25 trimming with fastp, MiXCR clone assembly, productive beta chains retained. Each entry is one CDR3 protein sequence, shown with its most common DNA and genes. TCRdb, not the original authors, processed these V and J calls. Present in this sample are 20,000 to 30,000 distinct CDR3 sequences, approximately 4.7% of which were seen just once. The top ten constitute around 5.5% of the sample.

The time point tag for this specimen amounts to: sample taken at primary tumor resection. Without any cell sorting, TCR sequencing was performed on whole RNA extracted either from tumor and nontumor lung tissue or from cryopreserved PBMC samples. Donors were around 69 patients with early-stage, untreated non-small cell lung cancer from the lung TRACERx cohort. Patients were selected for TCR sequencing only if sufficient RNA was available from at least two tumor regions. V is cut back by 10 bases and J by 2 bases, with 4 bases in the junction unmatched. The cysteine opens and the phenylalanine closes a CDR3 of 12 amino acids. Solely the CDR3 DNA is kept, with 36 bases framed from the first base. Per the germline V gene, MDHEN is the CDR1 and SYDVKM is the CDR2.

The source of this sequence is a male donor with early-stage non-small cell lung cancer. The sequence is built from TRBV28 and TRBJ2-7; TRBD2 agrees with 8 junctional bases. The source was PBMCs, collected at surgery. DNA sequence: TGTGCCACAGCGGGGGAGCCCTACGAGCAGTACTTC. It encodes CATAGEPYEQYF.